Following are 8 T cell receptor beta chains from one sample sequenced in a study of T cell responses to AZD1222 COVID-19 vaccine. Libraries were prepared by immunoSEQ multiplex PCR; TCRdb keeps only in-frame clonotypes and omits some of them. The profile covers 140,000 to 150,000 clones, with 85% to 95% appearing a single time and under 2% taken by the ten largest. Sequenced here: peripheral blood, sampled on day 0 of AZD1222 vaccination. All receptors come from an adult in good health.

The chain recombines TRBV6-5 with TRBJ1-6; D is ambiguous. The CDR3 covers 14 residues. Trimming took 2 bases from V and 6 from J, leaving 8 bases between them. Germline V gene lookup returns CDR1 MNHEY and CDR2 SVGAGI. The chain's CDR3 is CASSYRVSNSPLHF. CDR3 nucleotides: TGTGCCAGCAGTTACAGGGTCTCTAATTCACCCCTCCACTTT.

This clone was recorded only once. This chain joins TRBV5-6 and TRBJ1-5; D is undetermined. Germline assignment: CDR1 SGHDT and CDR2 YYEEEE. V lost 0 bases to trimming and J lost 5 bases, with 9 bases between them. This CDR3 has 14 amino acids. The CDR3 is CASSLAGWDQPQHF. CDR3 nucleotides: TGTGCCAGCAGCTTGGCTGGGTGGGATCAGCCCCAGCATTTT.

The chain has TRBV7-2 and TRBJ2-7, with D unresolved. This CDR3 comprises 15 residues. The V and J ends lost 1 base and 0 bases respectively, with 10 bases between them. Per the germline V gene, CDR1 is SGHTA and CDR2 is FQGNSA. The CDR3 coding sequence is TGTGCCAGCAGCTTAGGGACCGTGAGCTCCTACGAGCAGTACTTC. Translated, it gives CASSLGTVSSYEQYF.

In DNA form, the CDR3 reads TGTGCCAGCAGTGAAGCCGGGGGGTGGGGCTACACCTTC. It specifies CASSEAGGWGYTF. This chain uses TRBV2 with TRBJ1-2, with a weak D call TRBD1 (5 bases). Germline CDR1 reads SNHLY; CDR2 reads FYNNEI. The CDR3 covers 13 residues. V lost 0 bases and J 8 bases, leaving 10 bases between the germline ends.

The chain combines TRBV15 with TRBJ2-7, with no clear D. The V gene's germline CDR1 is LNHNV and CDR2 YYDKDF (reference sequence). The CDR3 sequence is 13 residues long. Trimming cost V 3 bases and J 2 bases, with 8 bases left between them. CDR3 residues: CATSSKAAYEQYF. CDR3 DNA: TGTGCCACCAGCAGTAAGGCAGCCTACGAGCAGTACTTC.

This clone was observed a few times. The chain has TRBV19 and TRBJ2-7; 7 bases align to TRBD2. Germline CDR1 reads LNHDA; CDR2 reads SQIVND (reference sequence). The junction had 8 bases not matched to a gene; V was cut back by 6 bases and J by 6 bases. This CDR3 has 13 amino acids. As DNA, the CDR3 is TGTGCCAGTAGCTCCTCCCGGGGGGTCGAGCAGTACTTC. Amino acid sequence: CASSSSRGVEQYF.

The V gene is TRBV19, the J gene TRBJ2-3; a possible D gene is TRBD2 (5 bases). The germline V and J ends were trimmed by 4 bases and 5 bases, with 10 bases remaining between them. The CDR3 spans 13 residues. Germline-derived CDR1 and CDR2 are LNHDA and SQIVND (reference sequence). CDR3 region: CASSTKAGDTQYF. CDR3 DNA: TGTGCCAGTAGTACCAAGGCGGGAGATACGCAGTATTTT.

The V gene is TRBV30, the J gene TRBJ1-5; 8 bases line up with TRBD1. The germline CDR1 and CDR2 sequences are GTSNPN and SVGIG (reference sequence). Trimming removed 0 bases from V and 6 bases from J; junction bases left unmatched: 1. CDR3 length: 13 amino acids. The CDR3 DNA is TGTGCCTGGAGTGTCACAGGGGGTCAGCCCCAGCATTTT. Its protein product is CAWSVTGGQPQHF.